Listed here is a single T cell receptor (beta chain). Only a few counts were recorded for this clonotype. It lacks a known antigen. No base quality information exists; no much larger clone differs at one position. This sample is part of a study of response to subunit inactivated influenza vaccine (dated by TCRdb to the late 2010s). Looking at the study overall: The study used deep quantitative T cell receptor repertoire profiling to track responses to a trivalent subunit inactivated influenza vaccine. General study outcomes and caveats: The authors proposed that each seasonal influenza vaccination may bring in only a limited number of new T cells.

Libraries were prepared through RT-PCR. The sample was run on an Illumina HiSeq 2500. In TCRdb, the public reads were trimmed at Q25 with fastp and aligned with MiXCR, with productive beta chains retained. Rows matching on CDR3 protein sequence are summarized as one entry with the most common DNA and genes. This sample lists approximately 310,000 distinct CDR3 sequences; 21% were detected once. The biggest ten clones account for more than 8.5% of the sample. The source is a man aged 50-75 years who received an inactivated influenza vaccine. Donor details come from another sample of the same person, matched by shared clones. Material: PBMCs from blood, obtained less than 22 months after vaccination.

The CDR3 protein is CASSLEGQGHYGYTF. The DNA sequence reads TGCGCCAGCAGCTTGGAGGGACAGGGACACTATGGCTACACCTTC. The chain was built from TRBV5-1 and TRBJ1-2, and 9 junctional nucleotides match TRBD1. V is cut back by 0 bases and J by 3 bases, with 3 bases in the junction unmatched. Reading the germline V gene gives CDR1 SGHRS and CDR2 YFSETQ. Including the terminal cysteine and phenylalanine, the CDR3 comprises 15 residues. The CDR3 DNA has 45 bases and is translated from base 1. When the CDR3 is completed using the reference TRBV5-1 and TRBJ1-2 genes on either side, the full variable domain is KAGVTQTPRYLIKTRGQQVTLSCSPISGHRSVSWYQQTPGQGLQFLFEYFSETQRNKGNFPGRFSGRQFSNSRSEMNVSTLELGDSALYLCASSLEGQGHYGYTFGSGTRLTVV.